The sample holds a few counts of the clone carrying this T cell receptor (beta chain). TCRdb ran MiXCR on the RT-PCR reads and lists one entry per CDR3 protein. The sample includes about 700,000 distinct CDR3 sequences, around 14% of them seen just once. Germline-derived CDR1 and CDR2 are SGHTA and FQGNSA. The CDR3 consists of 15 residues. V lost 3 bases and J 5 bases, leaving 14 bases between the germline ends. The TCR was taken from a female donor in good health, serving as a healthy control. The chain carries TRBV7-2 and TRBJ2-1, with D perhaps assigned TRBD1 or TRBD2 (5 bases each). Sequencing was performed on memory CD4+ T cells from blood. CDR3 nucleotides: TGTGCCAGCAGCTTCGGGACCAACAAAAACAATGAGCAGTTCTTC. Translating gives CASSFGTNKNNEQFF.